Here is one T cell receptor beta chain with its context. The antigen remains unidentified. TCRdb's copy holds only in-frame clones and misses some; the assay was immunoSEQ multiplex PCR. The sample holds 20,000 to 25,000 clones, roughly 74% seen once. The entry originates in a study of somatic mutations in cytotoxic T cells in rheumatoid arthritis. Isolation of the CD4+ and CD8+ populations was accomplished via positive magnetic bead selection, with purity assessed by flow cytometry. Points from the study as a whole: Clonality measured in CD8+ T cells did not differ significantly between rheumatoid arthritis patients and age-matched healthy controls. Age was associated with higher CD8+ clonality in rheumatoid arthritis patients, not in healthy controls.

Germline CDR1 LNHDA, CDR2 SQIVND (reference sequence). V was shortened by 3 bases and J by 8 bases, with 13 bases between the two germline ends. This CDR3 has 13 residues. Sequences were obtained from CD8+ T cells sorted from blood. The source of this sequence is an adult with rheumatoid arthritis. The chain recombines TRBV19 with TRBJ1-1; D ambiguous. CDR3: CASSIAGGREAFF. For the CDR3, the DNA is TGTGCCAGTAGTATTGCGGGTGGCCGAGAAGCTTTCTTT.